Below are 19 T cell receptor beta chains sequenced from a single sample in a study of T cell changes during pregnancy in multiple sclerosis. Sequenced by immunoSEQ multiplex PCR; TCRdb stores in-frame clones only, minus some. The profile shows about 17,000 clones, 70% to 90% of them singletons. The starting material was CD8+ T cells from peripheral blood mononuclear cells, obtained in the second trimester of pregnancy. The receptor set was obtained from a female donor in good health, enrolled as a control in a pregnancy study.

CDR3 DNA: TGTGCCAGCAACAAAGGGGGTCAGCCCCAGCATTTT. As protein: CASNKGGQPQHF. The chain has TRBV5-6 and TRBJ1-5; possibly TRBD1 for D (6 bases). CDR3 length: 12 residues. Germline CDR1 SGHDT, CDR2 YYEEEE. Trimming left V 6 bases short and J 6 bases short, with 10 bases between.

The chain joins TRBV6-1 to TRBJ1-1; D perhaps matches TRBD1 (5 bases). Trimming cost V 0 bases and J 5 bases, with 16 bases left between them. The CDR3 contains 16 residues. The germline V gene encodes CDR1 MNHNS and CDR2 SASEGT. The CDR3, as DNA: TGTGCCAGCAGTGAAGCGCTTGGGCAGGGAGGGACTGAAGCTTTCTTT. Translation: CASSEALGQGGTEAFF.

The chain couples TRBV4-3 to TRBJ1-4; 8 bases match TRBD1. The CDR3 length is 15 residues. Germline V lookup: CDR1 LGHNA, CDR2 YSLEER. Trimming at V came to 2 bases and at J to 7 bases, leaving 6 bases not matched to a gene. The CDR3 spells CASSQRQGSREKLFF. CDR3 coding DNA: TGCGCCAGCAGCCAACGACAGGGGTCGCGTGAAAAACTGTTTTTT.

This clone has a handful of counts. Written as DNA, the CDR3 is TGTGCCAGCAGCTCACTTTCGGACGAGCAGTACTTC. Translated, it gives CASSSLSDEQYF. This rearrangement joins TRBV7-9 to TRBJ2-7; no firm D call. The CDR3 covers 12 residues. Germline V gene data show CDR1 as SEHNR and CDR2 as FQNEAQ (reference sequence). Trimming took off 4 bases at V and 5 bases at J, with 9 bases between the two ends.

This clone has a handful of counts. The rearrangement uses TRBV4-3 and TRBJ2-1; TRBD2 aligns across 7 bases. After removal of 0 bases from V and 9 bases from J, the junction contained 5 bases not matched to a gene. This CDR3 is 14 amino acids long. The germline V gene encodes CDR1 LGHNA and CDR2 YSLEER. CDR3 coding DNA: TGCGCCAGCAGCCAAGAGGGAGGGGTCGGTGAGCAGTTCTTC. Translated, it gives CASSQEGGVGEQFF.

The V and J genes are TRBV11-3 and TRBJ1-1; 7 bases line up with TRBD1. The germline V gene has CDR1 SGHNT and CDR2 YENEEA. V lost 6 bases, J lost 5 bases, and 6 bases stayed unmatched. The length of the CDR3 is 13 residues. The DNA of the CDR3 is TGTGCCAGCAGTAGGACAGGAGGGACTGAAGCTTTCTTT. Its translation: CASSRTGGTEAFF.

This chain uses TRBV27 with TRBJ2-3; 10 nucleotides align to TRBD2. Germline V CDR1 and CDR2: MNHEY, SMNVEV (reference sequence). There are 16 residues in the CDR3. V shed 0 bases and J 7 bases; nucleotides not matched to a gene: 7. The CDR3 is CASSLSTSGEAYTQYF. The CDR3 DNA reads TGTGCCAGCAGTTTATCAACTAGCGGGGAGGCTTATACGCAGTATTTT.

V usage is TRBV7-9 and J usage is TRBJ2-1, with a weak D call TRBD1 (6 bases). V lost 5 bases to trimming and J lost 4 bases, with 12 bases between them. Germline V lookup: CDR1 SEHNR, CDR2 FQNEAQ (reference sequence). The CDR3 has 14 amino acids. The DNA of the CDR3 is TGTGCCAGCAGCACCTTGGACAGATACAATGAGCAGTTCTTC. It encodes CASSTLDRYNEQFF. The full variable domain, its missing parts supplied by reference TRBV7-9 and TRBJ2-1, is DTGVSQNPRHKITKRGQNVTFRCDPISEHNRLYWYRQTLGQGPEFLTYFQNEAQLEKSRLLSDRFSAERPKGSFSTLEIQRTEQGDSAMYLCASSTLDRYNEQFFGPGTRLTVL.

This chain links TRBV10-3 with TRBJ1-1, with D perhaps TRBD1 (6 bases). This CDR3 is 14 amino acids long. Trimming pared 5 bases from V and 4 bases from J, leaving 14 bases between. Germline V gene data show CDR1 as ENHRY and CDR2 as SYGVKD. For the CDR3, the DNA is TGTGCCATCAGTCCGGGGCAGGGGATCACTGAAGCTTTCTTT. It is translated as CAISPGQGITEAFF.

The V gene is TRBV4-3, the J gene TRBJ1-1; possibly TRBD1 for D (6 bases). Germline loops: CDR1 LGHNA, CDR2 YSLEER. Trimming left V 0 bases short and J 3 bases short, with 11 bases between. The CDR3 is 15 amino acids. CDR3 loop: CASSQDRRGDTEAFF. The CDR3 DNA reads as TGCGCCAGCAGCCAAGATCGCAGGGGAGACACTGAAGCTTTCTTT.

The V and J genes are TRBV4-1 and TRBJ1-2, with a possible D match to TRBD1 (5 bases). This CDR3 has 13 residues. Trimming stripped 4 bases from V and 0 bases from J, with 6 bases between. CDR1 is MGHRA, CDR2 YSYEKL, per germline. CDR3 nucleotide sequence: TGCGCCAGCAGCCGGGGGGCTAACTATGGCTACACCTTC. It codes for CASSRGANYGYTF.

CDR3 in amino acids: CASSLGQGVTYEQYF. DNA of the CDR3: TGTGCCAGCAGTTTAGGACAGGGGGTGACCTACGAGCAGTACTTC. V gene TRBV27 combines with J gene TRBJ2-7; TRBD1 matches at 10 bases. This CDR3 is built from 15 residues. Germline values: CDR1 MNHEY, CDR2 SMNVEV (reference sequence). Trimming cost V 2 bases and J 2 bases; bases outside gene matches: 3.

The chain recombines TRBV7-8 with TRBJ2-1; D is possibly TRBD2 (6 bases). The V end was cut by 3 bases, the J end by 1 base, with 13 bases between. This CDR3 spans 16 amino acids. Germline CDR1 reads SGHVS; CDR2 reads FQNEAQ. The CDR3 DNA is TGTGCCAGCAGCTTTTTTTGGGGGGTTTCCTACAATGAGCAGTTCTTC. Its translation: CASSFFWGVSYNEQFF.

This chain connects TRBV27 to TRBJ2-1; 11 bases map to TRBD1. This CDR3 has 14 residues. V lost 5 bases to trimming and J lost 10 bases; unmatched junction nucleotides: 7. The germline gives CDR1 MNHEY, CDR2 SMNVEV (reference sequence). The chain's CDR3 is CASSPWTGGGEQFF. The DNA for the CDR3 is TGTGCCAGCAGTCCCTGGACAGGGGGCGGGGAGCAGTTCTTC.

About this clone: This sample includes further DNA sequences coding for the same CDR3. V is TRBV15 and J is TRBJ1-2, with D possibly matching TRBD1 (6 bases). Germline CDR1 LNHNV, CDR2 YYDKDF (reference sequence). V was clipped by 6 bases and J by 4 bases, with 15 bases between them. The length of the CDR3 is 14 residues. CDR3 in amino acids: CATRAGADPYGYTF. CDR3 bases: TGTGCCACCAGGGCGGGGGCGGACCCCTATGGCTACACCTTC.

The chain is built from TRBV6-1 and TRBJ1-1, with TRBD1 matching 9 bases. CDR1 is MNHNS, CDR2 SASEGT, per germline. J lost 2 bases, V lost 0 bases, and 7 bases had no gene match. The CDR3 has 17 amino acids. CDR3 sequence reads: CASSEAVPGQGNTEAFF. CDR3 in DNA: TGTGCCAGCAGTGAAGCTGTCCCGGGACAGGGTAACACTGAAGCTTTCTTT.

The rearrangement joins TRBV27 to TRBJ1-6; tentatively, D is TRBD1 (6 bases). The CDR3 is 17 residues long. Germline CDR1 MNHEY, CDR2 SMNVEV (reference sequence). The V end lost 0 bases, the J end lost 7 bases, and 16 bases lay between the germline ends. The CDR3 here is CASSLSSGGGRNSPLHF. CDR3 sequence (DNA): TGTGCCAGCAGTTTATCGAGTGGGGGCGGCCGCAATTCACCCCTCCACTTT.

This clone is labeled medium-sized. The rearrangement uses TRBV6-5 and TRBJ2-7; TRBD1 might be the D (6 bases). The CDR3 runs to 11 residues. CDR1 is MNHEY, CDR2 SVGAGI, per germline. Between the trimmed V and J ends, which lost 4 bases and 6 bases, there was a span of 7 bases. This CDR3 reads CASSFRGEQYF. DNA for the CDR3: TGTGCCAGCAGTTTCAGGGGCGAGCAGTACTTC.

This rearrangement joins TRBV27 to TRBJ2-5; no clear D gene. V was trimmed by 4 bases and J by 5 bases, leaving 17 bases between them. The CDR3 is 15 amino acids. Germline CDR1 reads MNHEY; CDR2 reads SMNVEV (reference sequence). The CDR3 bases are TGTGCCAGCAGTTCGACTCCCACCATTGCGGAGACCCAGTACTTC. Protein sequence: CASSSTPTIAETQYF.